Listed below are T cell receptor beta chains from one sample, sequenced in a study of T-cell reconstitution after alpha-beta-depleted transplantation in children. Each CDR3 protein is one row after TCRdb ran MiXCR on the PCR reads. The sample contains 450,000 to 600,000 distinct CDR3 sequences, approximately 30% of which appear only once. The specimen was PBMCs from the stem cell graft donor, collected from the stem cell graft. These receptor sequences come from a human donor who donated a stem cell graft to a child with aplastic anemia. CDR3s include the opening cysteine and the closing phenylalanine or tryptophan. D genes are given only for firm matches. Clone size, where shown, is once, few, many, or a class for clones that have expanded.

CASSLTIGEPDTQYF | TGTGCCAGCTCACTTACAATCGGGGAACCAGATACGCAGTATTTT | TRBV18 | . | . | TRBJ2-3
CASSDPGQSNYGYTF | TGTGCCAGCAGTGACCCCGGACAGTCTAACTATGGCTACACCTTC | TRBV25-1 | . | . | TRBJ1-2
CSVSGTPPGELFF | TGCAGCGTCTCCGGGACTCCCCCCGGGGAGCTGTTTTTT | TRBV29-1 | . | . | TRBJ2-2
CASSELPNEQFF | TGTGCCAGCAGCGAGCTCCCCAATGAGCAGTTCTTC | TRBV9 | . | . | TRBJ2-1
CATWLRESYEQFF | TGTGCCACGTGGTTGCGGGAGTCCTATGAGCAGTTCTTC | TRBV24-1 | TRBD2 | . | TRBJ2-1
CASSPRPQENTEAFF | TGTGCCAGCTCACCACGCCCACAGGAGAACACTGAAGCTTTCTTT | TRBV18 | . | few | TRBJ1-1
CASSFAASNQPQHF | TGTGCCAGCAGTTTTGCGGCAAGCAATCAGCCCCAGCATTTT | TRBV12-3/TRBV12-4 | . | . | TRBJ1-5
CASSPQGLAGVLGELFF | TGTGCCAGCAGCCCCCAGGGACTAGCGGGAGTTCTCGGGGAGCTGTTTTTT | TRBV7-3 | TRBD2 | . | TRBJ2-2
CSATGGPNQPQHF | TGCAGTGCTACGGGGGGACCCAATCAGCCCCAGCATTTT | TRBV20-1 | . | few | TRBJ1-5
CSANRLAVFFWEQFF | TGCAGTGCTAATCGACTAGCGGTATTTTTCTGGGAGCAGTTCTTC | TRBV20-1 | TRBD2 | few | TRBJ2-1
CASSWGTDSYEQYF | TGTGCCAGCAGCTGGGGGACGGATTCCTACGAGCAGTACTTC | TRBV7-6 | . | . | TRBJ2-7
CASSPGTGTYEQYF | TGTGCCAGCAGCCCTGGGACGGGGACCTACGAGCAGTACTTC | TRBV7-3 | . | many | TRBJ2-7
CSVETSQNTEAFF | TGCAGCGTTGAGACCAGTCAGAACACTGAAGCTTTCTTT | TRBV29-1 | . | . | TRBJ1-1
CASSSKTSGRANEQFF | TGTGCCAGCAGCTCGAAGACTAGCGGGAGGGCAAATGAGCAGTTCTTC | TRBV5-4 | TRBD2 | . | TRBJ2-1
CASTREHPQNIQYF | TGTGCCAGCACCCGCGAGCATCCCCAAAACATTCAGTACTTC | TRBV7-9 | . | few | TRBJ2-4
CASSPQTTGSTDTQYF | TGTGCCAGCAGCCCCCAAACGACAGGTAGCACAGATACGCAGTATTTT | TRBV7-8 | . | . | TRBJ2-3